This T cell receptor beta chain is from a study of shared clonotypes between healthy human individuals. Overall study context: Samples came from a couple of female and a few male donors aged 18 to 49.

Naive CD8 isolation took CD45RO-negative cells positively selected for CCR7 and excluded terminally differentiated effector memory CD45RA+ cells. Study-wide results and caveats: It was observed that about 5% of naive CD4 clonotypes were shared across a handful of donors.

This CDR3 contains 16 residues. V was pared by 6 bases and J by 6 bases, with 22 bases between. CDR1 is SGHKS, CDR2 YYEKEE, per germline (reference sequence). Several immunoSEQ 96-well plates shared each subset's DNA, each plate a replicate. TCRdb's copy holds only in-frame clones and misses some; the assay was immunoSEQ multiplex PCR. The data hold about 1,900,000 clones, with around 96% observed a single time. In regard to this clone: Its antigen is as yet unknown.

The chain couples TRBV5-5 to TRBJ2-1; D call uncertain. Sequencing was carried out using naive CD8+ T cells sorted from blood. This sequence was found in a man aged 18 to 29 in good health. CDR3: CASNLLMGSIGNEQFF. DNA for the CDR3: TGTGCCAGCAACCTCCTAATGGGCTCTATCGGCAATGAGCAGTTCTTC.